The 4 T cell receptor beta chains in this list originate from one sample, sequenced in a study of beta chain features in type 1 diabetes. Sequenced material consisted of expressed TCRB transcripts (all of the isolated RNA was reverse transcribed). Here immunoSEQ multiplex PCR was the method, and the copy in TCRdb shows in-frame clones only, minus some. The sample consists of over 300,000 clones, under 8.5% of them appearing once. The sample comprised central memory CD4+ T cells from blood. These receptors were collected from a woman under 30 in good health.

The V gene is TRBV2, the J gene TRBJ1-5, with D unresolved. The CDR3 length is 15 residues. CDR1 and CDR2 (germline): SNHLY, FYNNEI. Trimming removed 6 bases from V and 7 bases from J, with 19 bases in between. The CDR3 nucleotides read TGTGCCAGCAGCCTACAGACGGGAGGCCGACAGCCCCAGCATTTT. Translation: CASSLQTGGRQPQHF.

This clone was counted between two and nine times. This chain uses TRBV6-1 with TRBJ2-1; 9 positions agree with TRBD1. CDR3 length: 16 amino acids. J lost 3 bases, V lost 1 base, and 4 bases had no gene match. Germline values: CDR1 MNHNS, CDR2 SASEGT. The CDR3 reads CASSEGTGDLYNEQFF. CDR3 DNA: TGTGCCAGCAGTGAAGGGACAGGGGACCTCTACAATGAGCAGTTCTTC.

CDR3 bases: TGTGCCAGCAGCTTATCTTCGGCTAGCGGGGGGACGCAGTATTTT. This codes for CASSLSSASGGTQYF. V usage is TRBV7-3 and J usage is TRBJ2-3, with 11 positions matching TRBD2. There are 15 residues in the CDR3. Germline CDR1 reads SGHTA; CDR2 reads FQGTGA. Trimming cost V 2 bases and J 9 bases; bases outside gene matches: 7.

The J gene is TRBJ1-2, the V gene TRBV2, with 7 bases lining up with TRBD1. CDR1 is SNHLY, CDR2 FYNNEI, per germline. The trim removed 5 bases at V and 2 bases at J, leaving 5 bases unmatched. The CDR3 runs to 14 residues. The DNA for the CDR3 is TGTGCCAGCAGTCCCGGGGGACAGAACTATGGCTACACCTTC. Amino acid sequence: CASSPGGQNYGYTF.